This T cell receptor beta chain was recovered during a study of blood T cell repertoires in COVID-19. CDR3 length equals 16 residues. Trimming cost V 4 bases and J 0 bases, with 15 bases left between them. Germline V CDR1 and CDR2: SGHVS, FNYEAQ. The assay was immunoSEQ multiplex PCR, and TCRdb's table has in-frame clones only and misses some. The sample contains 400,000 to 500,000 clones, about nine tenths of which appear only once. This sequence was found in a woman aged 30 to 39 with active or convalescent COVID-19. The rearrangement links TRBV7-6 to TRBJ1-2; no clear D. Input material: peripheral blood. CDR3 loop: CASSSLPPGSNYGYTF. CDR3 sequence (DNA): TGTGCCAGCAGCTCGCTCCCTCCGGGGTCTAACTATGGCTACACCTTC.